Below, 29 T cell receptor beta chains from the same sample are listed, as sequenced in a study of blood T cell repertoires in COVID-19. The protocol was immunoSEQ multiplex PCR, while the TCRdb copy is restricted to in-frame clones and leaves out a portion. Among 280,000 or so clones listed, over 85% were seen once. Material: PBMCs or T cells enriched from blood (not recorded which). Receptors originate from a woman aged 50 to 60 who had been exposed to COVID-19.

The rearrangement links TRBV5-6 to TRBJ2-7; 9 bases map to TRBD1. With V trimmed by 4 bases and J by 3 bases, 8 bases remained unmatched. CDR1 is SGHDT, CDR2 YYEEEE, per germline. The CDR3 is made up of 15 amino acids. The CDR3 sequence: CASSTWDRDHYEQYF. CDR3 DNA: TGTGCCAGCAGCACATGGGACAGGGACCACTACGAGCAGTACTTC.

This sequence joins TRBV11-3 and TRBJ2-7; possibly TRBD1 for D (6 bases). This CDR3 is 12 amino acids long. V gave up 6 bases and J gave up 8 bases, with 14 bases separating them. The germline CDR1 and CDR2 sequences are SGHNT and YENEEA. The CDR3 spells CASSFLQGKQYF. As DNA, the CDR3 is TGTGCCAGCAGTTTTCTACAGGGAAAGCAGTACTTC.

The chain employs TRBV19 and TRBJ2-1; perhaps TRBD2 as D (6 bases). The germline CDR1 and CDR2 sequences are LNHDA and SQIVND (reference sequence). Trimming took 6 bases from V and 8 from J, leaving 17 bases between them. The CDR3 runs 14 residues. CDR3 in amino acids: CASRRSGGFDEQFF. The CDR3 coding sequence is TGTGCCAGTAGGCGTAGCGGAGGGTTCGATGAGCAGTTCTTC.

The J gene is TRBJ2-3, the V gene TRBV7-2; 9 bases fit TRBD2. The CDR3 extends over 18 amino acids. V was pared by 4 bases and J by 0 bases, with 11 bases of the junction left unmatched. CDR1 is SGHTA, CDR2 FQGNSA, per germline. CDR3 DNA: TGTGCCAGCAGCTCACGTCCCGGGACTAGCCCGAGCACAGATACGCAGTATTTT. Amino acid sequence: CASSSRPGTSPSTDTQYF.

The V and J genes are TRBV3-1 (or the pseudogene TRBV3-2) and TRBJ2-3; 7 bases fit TRBD2. The CDR3 consists of 15 residues. Trimming cost V 5 bases and J 0 bases; bases outside gene matches: 5. The germline CDR1 and CDR2 sequences are LGHDT and YNNKEL (reference sequence). The CDR3 coding sequence is TGTGCCAGCAGCTTAATCGGGGGGAGCACAGATACGCAGTATTTT. Its protein product is CASSLIGGSTDTQYF.

V and J are TRBV5-1 and TRBJ2-3; 7 bases fit TRBD1. This CDR3 has 14 residues. Germline values: CDR1 SGHRS, CDR2 YFSETQ. Losses at the gene ends were 0 bases for V and 4 bases for J; bases not matched to a gene: 2. CDR3 nucleotide sequence: TGCGCCAGCAGCTTGGACAGGGGCGCAGATACGCAGTATTTT. Amino acid sequence: CASSLDRGADTQYF. Drawing the rest from reference TRBV5-1 and TRBJ2-3, the complete variable domain is KAGVTQTPRYLIKTRGQQVTLSCSPISGHRSVSWYQQTPGQGLQFLFEYFSETQRNKGNFPGRFSGRQFSNSRSEMNVSTLELGDSALYLCASSLDRGADTQYFGPGTRLTVL.

The rearrangement joins TRBV7-2 to TRBJ2-1, with 7 bases aligning to TRBD1. Germline V gene lookup returns CDR1 SGHTA and CDR2 FQGNSA. The CDR3 totals 14 residues. V shed 4 bases and J 3 bases; nucleotides not matched to a gene: 3. The CDR3 DNA is TGTGCCAGCAGCTCGAGGGGGCACTACAATGAGCAGTTCTTC. It codes for CASSSRGHYNEQFF.

This clone was detected once. The rearrangement joins TRBV18 to TRBJ2-2, with 8 bases aligning to TRBD2. This CDR3 is built from 16 residues. J lost 2 bases, V lost 3 bases, and 5 bases had no gene match. Germline V gene data show CDR1 as KGHSH and CDR2 as LQKENI. The CDR3 DNA sequence: TGTGCCAGCTCACCCCGACTAGCGATTAACACCGGGGAGCTGTTTTTT. Amino acids: CASSPRLAINTGELFF.

The chain is built from TRBV7-6 and TRBJ2-1; 13 nucleotides line up with TRBD2. V shed 2 bases, J shed 0 bases, and the junction held 7 bases outside the gene matches. Germline V lookup: CDR1 SGHVS, CDR2 FNYEAQ. CDR3 size: 19 residues. The CDR3 spells CASSLWTSGGLSSYNEQFF. The CDR3 bases are TGTGCCAGCAGCTTATGGACTAGCGGGGGCCTCAGCTCCTACAATGAGCAGTTCTTC.

This chain uses TRBV4-2 with TRBJ2-1; 14 bases line up with TRBD2. Trimming took 1 base from V and 6 from J; bases not matched to a gene: 5. The CDR3 spans 17 residues. CDR1 LGHNA and CDR2 YNFKEQ come from the germline V gene. This CDR3 reads CASSQGTSGGRVNEQFF. The CDR3 DNA reads TGTGCCAGCAGCCAAGGGACTAGCGGGGGGCGAGTCAATGAGCAGTTCTTC.

This clone was detected once. The chain recombines TRBV11-2 with TRBJ2-5, with D maybe TRBD1 (6 bases). CDR3 length equals 13 residues. Germline values: CDR1 SGHAT, CDR2 FQNNGV. The V end lost 5 bases, the J end lost 0 bases, and 7 bases lay between the germline ends. In DNA, the CDR3 is TGTGCCAGCAGCCGGGACAACCAAGAGACCCAGTACTTC. It yields the protein CASSRDNQETQYF.

This sequence joins TRBV29-1 and TRBJ2-5; 11 nucleotides match TRBD1. The germline gives CDR1 SQVTM, CDR2 ANQGSEA. CDR3 length: 15 amino acids. V lost 6 bases and J lost 5; bases outside the gene matches: 11. The CDR3 nucleotides read TGCAGCGTGAACCGGGACAGGGGGATAGGGGAGACCCAGTACTTC. It is translated as CSVNRDRGIGETQYF.

The chain links TRBV28 to TRBJ2-1; 14 bases match TRBD2. The CDR3 is made up of 17 amino acids. V lost 8 bases and J lost 0; bases outside the gene matches: 6. Germline-derived CDR1 and CDR2 are MDHEN and SYDVKM. The CDR3 DNA follows: TGTGCCAGCGGGGGACTAGCGGGGGCGAACTCCTACAATGAGCAGTTCTTC. It is translated as CASGGLAGANSYNEQFF.

The V and J genes are TRBV11-2 and TRBJ1-5, with D perhaps matching TRBD1 (6 bases). CDR1 is SGHAT, CDR2 FQNNGV, per germline. V gave up 5 bases and J gave up 0 bases, with 11 bases separating them. The CDR3 length is 15 residues. CDR3 bases: TGTGCCAGCAGCAAGGGGGGGAATAGCAATCAGCCCCAGCATTTT. Its translation: CASSKGGNSNQPQHF.

The V call is TRBV4-1, the J call TRBJ2-3; 11 bases match TRBD2. CDR3 length equals 16 residues. Per germline, CDR1 MGHRA and CDR2 YSYEKL. Losses at the gene ends were 1 base for V and 3 bases for J; bases not matched to a gene: 3. CDR3 region: CASSQGIAGGTDTQYF. CDR3 DNA sequence: TGCGCCAGCAGCCAAGGGATAGCGGGGGGGACAGATACGCAGTATTTT.

V usage is TRBV6-4 and J usage is TRBJ1-1; D is perhaps TRBD1 (5 bases). The CDR3 extends over 13 amino acids. Germline CDR1 and CDR2: MRHNA and SNTAGT. V was cut by 4 bases and J by 5 bases, with 11 bases left in between. For the CDR3, the DNA is TGTGCCAGCAGTGGACAGATTGGGACTGAAGCTTTCTTT. Translation: CASSGQIGTEAFF.

This clone was counted once. This chain links TRBV27 with TRBJ2-7; 7 bases fit TRBD2. The trim removed 5 bases at V and 2 bases at J, leaving 15 bases unmatched. This CDR3 has 17 amino acids. CDR1 and CDR2 (germline): MNHEY, SMNVEV (reference sequence). The CDR3 region has the DNA TGTGCCAGCAGTAAACTCGGAGAGGTGCGGGGGACCTACGAGCAGTACTTC. Residues: CASSKLGEVRGTYEQYF.

The rearrangement uses TRBV14 and TRBJ1-2; D unclear. The germline V gene has CDR1 SGHDN and CDR2 FVKESK. Between the trimmed V and J ends, which lost 0 bases and 7 bases, there was a span of 18 bases. CDR3 length: 16 amino acids. The CDR3 region has the DNA TGTGCCAGCAGCCAAGATCTGTCGGCGGTCCTGGGTGGCTACACCTTC. Amino acids: CASSQDLSAVLGGYTF.

The rearrangement links TRBV5-1 to TRBJ1-6, with TRBD1 matching 7 bases. CDR3 length equals 16 residues. Germline CDR1 SGHRS, CDR2 YFSETQ. The junction had 11 bases not matched to a gene; V was cut back by 5 bases and J by 6 bases. The CDR3 sequence is CASRRTGGVGNSPLHF. The CDR3 nucleotides read TGCGCCAGCAGACGGACAGGTGGGGTCGGTAATTCACCCCTCCACTTT.

This rearrangement joins TRBV2 to TRBJ2-7; 10 nucleotides agree with TRBD2. The CDR3 consists of 15 residues. Germline V gene sequence: CDR1 SNHLY, CDR2 FYNNEI. Unmatched junction bases numbered 6, after V lost 7 bases and J lost 0 bases. CDR3 nucleotide sequence: TGTGCCAGCATGGTTAGCGGGGGGCTCTCCTACGAGCAGTACTTC. Amino acids: CASMVSGGLSYEQYF.

For the CDR3, the DNA is TGTGCCAGCAACCTCGAAGGGACTAGCTATAACACAGATACGCAGTATTTT. As protein: CASNLEGTSYNTDTQYF. The chain is built from TRBV7-8 and TRBJ2-3, with 9 bases matching TRBD2. Germline V gene lookup returns CDR1 SGHVS and CDR2 FQNEAQ. The CDR3 extends over 17 amino acids. V gave up 7 bases and J gave up 2 bases; unmatched junction bases: 13. The full variable domain, completed using reference TRBV7-8 and TRBJ2-3, is GAGVSQSPRYKVAKRGQDVALRCDPISGHVSLFWYQQALGQGPEFLTYFQNEAQLDKSGLPSDRFFAERPEGSVSTLKIQRTQQEDSAVYLCASNLEGTSYNTDTQYFGPGTRLTVL.

This sequence joins TRBV6-1 and TRBJ1-5, with a weak D call TRBD1 (6 bases). Germline CDR1 reads MNHNS; CDR2 reads SASEGT. V was clipped by 3 bases and J by 0 bases, with 18 bases between them. This CDR3 region has 18 residues. CDR3 bases: TGTGCCAGCAGTGACAGTGAGGGACAACCTTATAGCAATCAGCCCCAGCATTTT. The encoded protein is CASSDSEGQPYSNQPQHF.

This sequence joins TRBV3-1 (or the pseudogene TRBV3-2) and TRBJ1-6; D unresolved. The V end was cut by 1 base, the J end by 9 bases, with 16 bases between. Germline CDR1 reads LGHDT; CDR2 reads YNNKEL (reference sequence). The CDR3 loop spans 16 amino acids. CDR3 region: CASSQGLSGVSSPLHF. The CDR3 DNA reads as TGTGCCAGCAGCCAAGGTCTTTCCGGGGTATCTTCACCCCTCCACTTT.

A word on this clone: One junction end does not reproduce the germline sequence, and a read error may be involved. The rearrangement links TRBV2 to TRBJ1-2, with a tentative D call TRBD1 (5 bases). CDR1 SNHLY and CDR2 FYNNEI come from the germline V gene. This CDR3 comprises 11 residues. CDR3 sequence: CASSEGQGQIF. The CDR3 coding sequence is TGTGCCAGCAGTGAAGGGCAGGGTCAGATCTTC.

This clone showed up just a few times. The chain carries TRBV4-1 and TRBJ1-6; tentatively, D is TRBD1 (5 bases). The germline CDR1 and CDR2 sequences are MGHRA and YSYEKL. The length of the CDR3 is 16 residues. V dropped 0 bases and J dropped 7 bases, with 13 bases sitting between them. The CDR3 loop reads CASSQEGTGGNSPLHF. CDR3 coding DNA: TGCGCCAGCAGCCAAGAAGGAACAGGTGGAAATTCACCCCTCCACTTT.

This sequence joins TRBV27 and TRBJ2-3; unclear D gene. Per the germline V gene, CDR1 is MNHEY and CDR2 is SMNVEV (reference sequence). CDR3 size: 14 residues. V lost 1 base to trimming and J lost 3 bases, with 8 bases between them. The CDR3 sequence: CASSLLESTDTQYF. The CDR3 nucleotides read TGTGCCAGCAGTTTATTAGAGAGTACAGATACGCAGTATTTT.

The chain uses TRBV5-4 and TRBJ2-3, with D possibly matching TRBD2 (6 bases). Germline V gene sequence: CDR1 SGHNT, CDR2 YYREEE (reference sequence). The CDR3 is made up of 15 amino acids. V gave up 4 bases and J gave up 6 bases, with 18 bases separating them. This chain's CDR3 is CASSPPGAPADTQYF. CDR3 sequence (DNA): TGTGCCAGCAGCCCCCCGGGAGCCCCGGCGGATACGCAGTATTTT.

This clone was seen only once. This chain joins TRBV27 and TRBJ2-7, with 7 positions matching TRBD1. V trimming: 6 bases; J trimming: 7 bases; junction bases outside the gene matches: 9. Germline lookup yields CDR1 MNHEY and CDR2 SMNVEV (reference sequence). The CDR3 runs 13 residues. The CDR3 region is CASRPTGINEQYF. In DNA form, the CDR3 reads TGTGCCAGCAGGCCGACAGGGATCAATGAGCAGTACTTC.

The rearrangement joins TRBV7-2 to TRBJ2-7; a weak D match, TRBD1 (6 bases). Trimming pared 5 bases from V and 1 base from J, leaving 15 bases between. Germline CDR1 reads SGHTA; CDR2 reads FQGNSA. This CDR3 comprises 15 residues. CDR3 loop: CASSPVTGSSYEQYF. The DNA for the CDR3 is TGTGCCAGCAGCCCGGTCACAGGGAGTTCCTACGAGCAGTACTTC.